This TCR beta chain was obtained from a study of shared clonotypes between healthy human individuals. Overall study results and limits: Among non-shared clonotypes, generation probabilities were lower than among those shared by all four donors.

As concerns this clone: The antigen is undetermined.

TCRdb's table, derived via immunoSEQ multiplex PCR, lists solely in-frame clones and lacks some. The sample comprises 2 million to 3 million clones, roughly 93% of which are singletons, and approximately 0.37% rests with the top ten. Germline V gives CDR1 SGHAT, CDR2 FQDESV (reference sequence). The length of the CDR3 is 15 residues. V gave up 0 bases and J gave up 2 bases, with 10 bases separating them. The sequencing sample was made of naive CD4+ T cells from PBMCs. Subset specified: CD45RA+ positively selected. The receptor's source is a man between 18 and 35 years old in good health. Some clones in this sample may be carry-over from other donors' samples. This rearrangement joins TRBV11-1 to TRBJ1-1; D is unresolved. In DNA form, the CDR3 reads TGTGCCAGCAGCTTAGCCTTCCATTTAAACACTGAAGCTTTCTTT. Its protein is CASSLAFHLNTEAFF.